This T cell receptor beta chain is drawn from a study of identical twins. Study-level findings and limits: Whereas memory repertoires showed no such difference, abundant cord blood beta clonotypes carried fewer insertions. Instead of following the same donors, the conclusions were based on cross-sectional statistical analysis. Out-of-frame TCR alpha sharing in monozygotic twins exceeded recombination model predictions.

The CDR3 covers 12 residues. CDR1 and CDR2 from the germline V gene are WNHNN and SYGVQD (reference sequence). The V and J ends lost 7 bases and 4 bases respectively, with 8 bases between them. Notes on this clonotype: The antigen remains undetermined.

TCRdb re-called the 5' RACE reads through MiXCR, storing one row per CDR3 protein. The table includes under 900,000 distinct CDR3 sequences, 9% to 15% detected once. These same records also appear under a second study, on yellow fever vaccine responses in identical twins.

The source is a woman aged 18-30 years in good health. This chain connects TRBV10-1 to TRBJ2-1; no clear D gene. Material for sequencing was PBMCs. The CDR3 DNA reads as TGCGCCAGCACGACCTTTTACAATGAGCAGTTCTTC. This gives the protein CASTTFYNEQFF.